The present T cell receptor beta chain was sequenced within a study of blood T cell repertoires in COVID-19. As for the study in general: Donors in the United States, Italy and Spain gave samples during acute or convalescent COVID-19. Sources were T cells, B-cell-depleted T cells, or PBMCs; the material itself was cDNA or gDNA.

V shed 8 bases and J 5 bases; nucleotides not matched to a gene: 19. In germline, CDR1 is SGHRS, CDR2 YFSETQ. CDR3 length equals 16 residues. As processed by the authors: Amplification with reference gene primers provided the estimates of nucleated cell counts. Sequencing used immunoSEQ multiplex PCR; TCRdb keeps in-frame clones, though not all of them. V and J calls and clone size are copied from that table; D and trimming were computed from the DNA. The profile shows approximately 270,000 clones, about nine tenths of them singletons. The source of this sequence is a man aged 45-65 years with acute or convalescent COVID-19. The chain links TRBV5-1 to TRBJ2-7, with 7 bases matching TRBD1. Sequencing used peripheral blood. The CDR3 nucleotides are TGCGCCAGTCAAGCGGACACAGGGGTTTTAGGTGACGAGCAGTACTTC. As protein: CASQADTGVLGDEQYF.